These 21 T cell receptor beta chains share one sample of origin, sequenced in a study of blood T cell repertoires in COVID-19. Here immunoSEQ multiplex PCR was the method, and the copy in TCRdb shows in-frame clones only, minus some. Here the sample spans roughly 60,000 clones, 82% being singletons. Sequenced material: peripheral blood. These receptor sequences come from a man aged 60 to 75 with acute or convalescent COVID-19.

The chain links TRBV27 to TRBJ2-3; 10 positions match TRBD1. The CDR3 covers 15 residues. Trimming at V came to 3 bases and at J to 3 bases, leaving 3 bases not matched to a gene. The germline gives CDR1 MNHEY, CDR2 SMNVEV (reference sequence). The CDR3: CASSFGTGDTDTQYF. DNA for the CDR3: TGTGCCAGCAGTTTCGGGACAGGGGATACAGATACGCAGTATTTT.

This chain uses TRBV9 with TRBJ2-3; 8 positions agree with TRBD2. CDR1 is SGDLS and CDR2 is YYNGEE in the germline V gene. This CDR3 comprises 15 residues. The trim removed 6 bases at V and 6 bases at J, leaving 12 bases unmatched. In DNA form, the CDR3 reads TGTGCCAGCACCTCCCTATCGGGCGGGGGGGATACGCAGTATTTT. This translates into CASTSLSGGGDTQYF.

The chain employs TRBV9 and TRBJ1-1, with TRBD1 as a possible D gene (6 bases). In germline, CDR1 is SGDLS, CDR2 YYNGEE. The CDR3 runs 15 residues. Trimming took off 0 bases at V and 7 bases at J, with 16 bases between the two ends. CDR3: CASSVAGRGMIEAFF. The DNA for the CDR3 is TGTGCCAGCAGCGTAGCCGGCAGGGGTATGATTGAAGCTTTCTTT.

The DNA for the CDR3 is TGTGCCAGAAGCCGGGGACAGGCCCCGGACAATGAGCAGTTCTTC. It specifies CARSRGQAPDNEQFF. This chain links TRBV5-3 with TRBJ2-1; 8 nucleotides align to TRBD1. TRBV5-3 is an ORF, and what it does is uncertain. This CDR3 has 15 amino acids. The junction had 8 bases not matched to a gene; V was cut back by 4 bases and J by 5 bases.

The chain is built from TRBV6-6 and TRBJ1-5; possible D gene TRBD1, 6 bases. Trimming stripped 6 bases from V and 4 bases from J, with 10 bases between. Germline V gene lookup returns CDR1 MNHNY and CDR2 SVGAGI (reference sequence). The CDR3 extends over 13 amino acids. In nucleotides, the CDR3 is TGTGCCAGCAGCCAAACAGGGAATCAGCCCCAGCATTTT. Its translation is CASSQTGNQPQHF.

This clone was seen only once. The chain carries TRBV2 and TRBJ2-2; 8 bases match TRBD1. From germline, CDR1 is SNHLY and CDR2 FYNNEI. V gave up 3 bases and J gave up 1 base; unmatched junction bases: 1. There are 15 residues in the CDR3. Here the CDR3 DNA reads TGTGCCAGCAGTGAGGGGACAGGGAACACCGGGGAGCTGTTTTTT. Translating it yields CASSEGTGNTGELFF.

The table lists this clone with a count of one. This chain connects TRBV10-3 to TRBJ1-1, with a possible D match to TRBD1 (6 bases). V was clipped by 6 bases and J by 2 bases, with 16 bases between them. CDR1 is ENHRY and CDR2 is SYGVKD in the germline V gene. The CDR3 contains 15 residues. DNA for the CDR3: TGTGCCATCAGGCCGACAGGCCAGTTTAACACTGAAGCTTTCTTT. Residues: CAIRPTGQFNTEAFF.

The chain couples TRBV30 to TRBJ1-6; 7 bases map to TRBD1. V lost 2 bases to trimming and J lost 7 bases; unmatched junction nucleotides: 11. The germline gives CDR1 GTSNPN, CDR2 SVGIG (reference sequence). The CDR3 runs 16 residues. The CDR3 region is CAWSSGTVVHNSPLHF. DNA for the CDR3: TGTGCCTGGAGTTCCGGGACAGTGGTGCACAATTCACCCCTCCACTTT.

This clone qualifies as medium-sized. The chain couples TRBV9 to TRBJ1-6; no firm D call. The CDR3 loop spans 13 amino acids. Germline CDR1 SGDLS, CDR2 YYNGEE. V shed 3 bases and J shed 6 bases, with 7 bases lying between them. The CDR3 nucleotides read TGTGCCAGCAGCGCGCTAATTAATTCACCCCTCCACTTT. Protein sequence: CASSALINSPLHF.

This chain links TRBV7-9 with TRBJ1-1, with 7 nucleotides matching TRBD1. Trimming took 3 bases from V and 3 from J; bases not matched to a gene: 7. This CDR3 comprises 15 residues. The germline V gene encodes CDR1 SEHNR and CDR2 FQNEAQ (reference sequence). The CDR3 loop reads CASSFAQGIDTEAFF. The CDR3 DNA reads TGTGCCAGCAGCTTCGCACAGGGGATTGACACTGAAGCTTTCTTT.

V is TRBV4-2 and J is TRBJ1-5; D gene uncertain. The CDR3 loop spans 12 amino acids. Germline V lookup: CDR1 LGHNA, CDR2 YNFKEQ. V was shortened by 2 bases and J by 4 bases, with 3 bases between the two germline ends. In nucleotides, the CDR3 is TGTGCCAGCAGCCAACTAAATCAGCCCCAGCATTTT. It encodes CASSQLNQPQHF.

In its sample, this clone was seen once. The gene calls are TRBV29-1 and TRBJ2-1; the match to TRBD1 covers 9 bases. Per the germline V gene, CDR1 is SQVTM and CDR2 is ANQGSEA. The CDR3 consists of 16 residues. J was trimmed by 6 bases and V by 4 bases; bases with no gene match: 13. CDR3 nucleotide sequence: TGCAGCGTTGTCCAGAGACTGACAGGGGGGCCCAATGAGCAGTTCTTC. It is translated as CSVVQRLTGGPNEQFF.

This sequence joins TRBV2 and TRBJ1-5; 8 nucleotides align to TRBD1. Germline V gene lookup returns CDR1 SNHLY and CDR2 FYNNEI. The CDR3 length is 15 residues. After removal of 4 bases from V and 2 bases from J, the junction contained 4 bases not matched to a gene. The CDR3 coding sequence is TGTGCCAGCAGTGGACAGGGGAAGGGCAATCAGCCCCAGCATTTT. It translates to CASSGQGKGNQPQHF.

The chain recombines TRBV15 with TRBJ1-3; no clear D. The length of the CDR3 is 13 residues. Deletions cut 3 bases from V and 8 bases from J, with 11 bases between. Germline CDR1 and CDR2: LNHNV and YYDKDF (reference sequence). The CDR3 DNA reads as TGTGCCACCAGCAGGGCCTTGGTCGACACCATATATTTT. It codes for CATSRALVDTIYF.

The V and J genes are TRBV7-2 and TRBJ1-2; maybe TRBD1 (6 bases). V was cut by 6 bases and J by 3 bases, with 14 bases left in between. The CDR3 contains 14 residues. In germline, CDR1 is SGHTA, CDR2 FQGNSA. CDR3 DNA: TGTGCCAGCAGTTCCGAGGGGGGGGACTATGGCTACACCTTC. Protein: CASSSEGGDYGYTF.

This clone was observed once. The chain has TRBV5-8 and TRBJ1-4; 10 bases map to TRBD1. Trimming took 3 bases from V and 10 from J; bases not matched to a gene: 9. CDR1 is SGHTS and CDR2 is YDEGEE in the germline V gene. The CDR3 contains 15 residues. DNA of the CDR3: TGTGCCAGCAGCTCCCCGGGACAGGGGTTCGGAAAACTGTTTTTT. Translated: CASSSPGQGFGKLFF.

DNA of the CDR3: TGCGCCAGCAGCCCCGGAAGCCTAGCCCAAGAGACCCAGTACTTC. Its protein is CASSPGSLAQETQYF. V is TRBV5-1 and J is TRBJ2-5; perhaps TRBD2 as D (5 bases). Trimming removed 4 bases at V and 1 base at J, with 14 bases between. Germline values: CDR1 SGHRS, CDR2 YFSETQ. CDR3 size: 15 residues.

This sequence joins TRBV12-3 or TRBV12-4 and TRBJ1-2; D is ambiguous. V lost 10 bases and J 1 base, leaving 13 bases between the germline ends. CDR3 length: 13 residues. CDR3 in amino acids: CATRSVGNYGYTF. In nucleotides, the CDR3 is TGTGCCACCCGGAGCGTGGGTAACTATGGCTACACCTTC.

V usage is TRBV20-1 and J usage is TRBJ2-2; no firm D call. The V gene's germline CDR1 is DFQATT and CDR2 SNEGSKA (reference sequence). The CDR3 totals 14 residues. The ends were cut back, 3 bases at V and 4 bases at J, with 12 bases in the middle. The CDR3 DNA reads TGCAGTGCTAGTCAGGCCCTACCCACCGGGGAGCTGTTTTTT. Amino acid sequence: CSASQALPTGELFF.

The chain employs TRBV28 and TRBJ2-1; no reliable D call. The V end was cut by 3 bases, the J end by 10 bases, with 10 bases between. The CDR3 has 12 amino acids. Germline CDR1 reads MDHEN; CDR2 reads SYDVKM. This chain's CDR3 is CASSFSPREQFF. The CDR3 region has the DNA TGTGCCAGCAGTTTTTCGCCGAGAGAGCAGTTCTTC.

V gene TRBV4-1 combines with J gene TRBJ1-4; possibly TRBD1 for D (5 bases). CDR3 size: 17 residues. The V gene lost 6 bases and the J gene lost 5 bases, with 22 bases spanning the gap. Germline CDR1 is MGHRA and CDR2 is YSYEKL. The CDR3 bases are TGCGCCAGCAGTCCGCTTAAGTCAGGGACTCTCAATGAAAAACTGTTTTTT. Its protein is CASSPLKSGTLNEKLFF.